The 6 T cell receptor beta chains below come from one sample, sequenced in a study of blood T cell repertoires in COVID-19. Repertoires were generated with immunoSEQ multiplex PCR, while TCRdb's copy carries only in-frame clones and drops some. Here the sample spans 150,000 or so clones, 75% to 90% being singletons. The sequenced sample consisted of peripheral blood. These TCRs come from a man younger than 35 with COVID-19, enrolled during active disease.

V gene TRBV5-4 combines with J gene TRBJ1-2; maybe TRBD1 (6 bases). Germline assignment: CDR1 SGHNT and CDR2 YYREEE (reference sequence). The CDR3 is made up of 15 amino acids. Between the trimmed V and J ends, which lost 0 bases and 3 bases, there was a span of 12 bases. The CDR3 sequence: CASSLEGGGDYGYTF. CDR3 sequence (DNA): TGTGCCAGCAGCTTGGAGGGGGGAGGGGACTATGGCTACACCTTC. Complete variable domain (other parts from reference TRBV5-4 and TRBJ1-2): ETGVTQSPTHLIKTRGQQVTLRCSSQSGHNTVSWYQQALGQGPQFIFQYYREEENGRGNFPPRFSGLQFPNYSSELNVNALELDDSALYLCASSLEGGGDYGYTFGSGTRLTVV.

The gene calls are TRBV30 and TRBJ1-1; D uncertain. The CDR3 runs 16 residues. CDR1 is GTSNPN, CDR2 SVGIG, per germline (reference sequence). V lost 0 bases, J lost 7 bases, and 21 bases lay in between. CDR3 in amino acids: CAWSVPPSRYQDEAFF. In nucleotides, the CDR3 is TGTGCCTGGAGTGTACCCCCGAGTCGGTACCAAGATGAAGCTTTCTTT. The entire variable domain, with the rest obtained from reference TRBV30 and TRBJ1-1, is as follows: SQTIHQWPATLVQPVGSPLSLECTVEGTSNPNLYWYRQAAGRGLQLLFYSVGIGQISSEVPQNLSASRPQDRQFILSSKKLLLSDSGFYLCAWSVPPSRYQDEAFFGQGTRLTVV.

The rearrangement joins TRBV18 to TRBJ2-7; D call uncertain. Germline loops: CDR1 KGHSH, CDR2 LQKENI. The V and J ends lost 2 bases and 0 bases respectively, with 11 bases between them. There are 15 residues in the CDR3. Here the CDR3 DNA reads TGTGCCAGCTCACCAGTAGTAGCTAGCTCCTACGAGCAGTACTTC. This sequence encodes CASSPVVASSYEQYF.

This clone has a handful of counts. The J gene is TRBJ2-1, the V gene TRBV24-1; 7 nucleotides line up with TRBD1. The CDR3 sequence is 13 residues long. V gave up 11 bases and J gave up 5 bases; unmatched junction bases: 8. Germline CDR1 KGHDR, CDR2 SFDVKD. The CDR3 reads CASSGTADNEQFF. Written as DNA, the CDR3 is TGTGCCAGCTCCGGGACAGCTGACAATGAGCAGTTCTTC.

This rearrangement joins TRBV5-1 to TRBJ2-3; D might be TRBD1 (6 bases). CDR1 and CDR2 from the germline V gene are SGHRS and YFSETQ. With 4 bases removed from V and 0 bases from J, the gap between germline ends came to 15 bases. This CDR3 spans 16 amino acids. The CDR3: CASSRLTGLSTDTQYF. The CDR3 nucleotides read TGCGCCAGCAGCCGTCTCACAGGGCTGAGCACAGATACGCAGTATTTT.

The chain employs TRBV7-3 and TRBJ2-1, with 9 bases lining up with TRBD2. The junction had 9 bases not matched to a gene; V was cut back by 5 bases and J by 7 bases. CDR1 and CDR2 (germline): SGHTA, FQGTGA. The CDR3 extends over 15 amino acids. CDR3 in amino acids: CASSPLAGGPNEQFF. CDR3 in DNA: TGTGCCAGCAGCCCGCTGGCGGGAGGGCCAAATGAGCAGTTCTTC. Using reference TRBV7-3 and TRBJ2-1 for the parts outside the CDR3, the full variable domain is GAGVSQTPSNKVTEKGKYVELRCDPISGHTALYWYRQSLGQGPEFLIYFQGTGAADDSGLPNDRFFAVRPEGSVSTLKIQRTERGDSAVYLCASSPLAGGPNEQFFGPGTRLTVL.